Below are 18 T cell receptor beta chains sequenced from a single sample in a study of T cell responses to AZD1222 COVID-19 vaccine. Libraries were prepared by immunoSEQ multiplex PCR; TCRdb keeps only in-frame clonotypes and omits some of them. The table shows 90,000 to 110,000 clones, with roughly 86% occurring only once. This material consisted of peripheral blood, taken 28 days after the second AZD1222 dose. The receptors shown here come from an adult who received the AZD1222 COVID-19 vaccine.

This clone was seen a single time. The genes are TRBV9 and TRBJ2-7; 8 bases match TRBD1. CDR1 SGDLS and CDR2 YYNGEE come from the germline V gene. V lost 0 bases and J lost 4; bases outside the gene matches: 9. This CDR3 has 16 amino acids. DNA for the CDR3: TGTGCCAGCAGCGTAGGTGGGACAGGCCCTTTTTACGAGCAGTACTTC. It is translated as CASSVGGTGPFYEQYF. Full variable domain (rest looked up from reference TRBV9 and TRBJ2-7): DSGVTQTPKHLITATGQRVTLRCSPRSGDLSVYWYQQSLDQGLQFLIQYYNGEERAKGNILERFSAQQFPDLHSELNLSSLELGDSALYFCASSVGGTGPFYEQYFGPGTRLTVT.

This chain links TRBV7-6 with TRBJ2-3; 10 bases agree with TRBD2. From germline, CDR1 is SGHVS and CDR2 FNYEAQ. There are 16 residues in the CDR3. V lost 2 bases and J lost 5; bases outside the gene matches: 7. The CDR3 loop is CASSLPLAGAGDTQYF. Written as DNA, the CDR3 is TGTGCCAGCAGCTTACCGCTAGCGGGAGCTGGAGATACGCAGTATTTT.

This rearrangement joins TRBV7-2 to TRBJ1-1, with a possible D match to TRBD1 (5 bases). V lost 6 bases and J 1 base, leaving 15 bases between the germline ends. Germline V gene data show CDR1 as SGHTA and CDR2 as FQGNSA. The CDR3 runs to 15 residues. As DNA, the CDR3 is TGTGCCAGCAGACCTCCTGGGGCGTCGAACACTGAAGCTTTCTTT. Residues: CASRPPGASNTEAFF.

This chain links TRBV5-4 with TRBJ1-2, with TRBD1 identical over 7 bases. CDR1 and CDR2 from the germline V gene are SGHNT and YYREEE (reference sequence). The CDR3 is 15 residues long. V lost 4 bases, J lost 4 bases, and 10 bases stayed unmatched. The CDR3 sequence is CASSPQGTSLYGYTF. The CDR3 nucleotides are TGTGCCAGCAGCCCACAGGGGACCTCCCTCTATGGCTACACCTTC.

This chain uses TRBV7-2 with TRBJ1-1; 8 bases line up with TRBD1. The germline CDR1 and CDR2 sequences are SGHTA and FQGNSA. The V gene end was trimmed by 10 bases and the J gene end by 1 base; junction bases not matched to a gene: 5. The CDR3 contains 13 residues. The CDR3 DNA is TGTGCCACCAGACAGGGGCAGAACACTGAAGCTTTCTTT. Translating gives CATRQGQNTEAFF.

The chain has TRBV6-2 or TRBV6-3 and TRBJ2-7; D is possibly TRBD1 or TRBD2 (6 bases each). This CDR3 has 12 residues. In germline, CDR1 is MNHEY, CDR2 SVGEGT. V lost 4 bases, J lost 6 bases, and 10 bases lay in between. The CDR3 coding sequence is TGTGCCAGCAGTTCGGGGGCGCGCGAGCAGTACTTC. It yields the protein CASSSGAREQYF.

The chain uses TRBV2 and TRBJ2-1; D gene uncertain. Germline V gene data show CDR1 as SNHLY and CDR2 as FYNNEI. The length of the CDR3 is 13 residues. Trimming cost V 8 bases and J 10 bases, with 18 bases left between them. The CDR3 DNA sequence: TGTGCCAGCCCTCAGGACGGGTCTTTGGAGCAGTTCTTC. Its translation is CASPQDGSLEQFF.

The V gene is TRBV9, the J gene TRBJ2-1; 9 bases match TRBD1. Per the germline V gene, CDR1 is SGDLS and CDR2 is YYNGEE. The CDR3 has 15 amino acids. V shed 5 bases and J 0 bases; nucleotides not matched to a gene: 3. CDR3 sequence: CASRGTGSSYNEQFF. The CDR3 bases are TGTGCCAGCAGAGGGACAGGGAGCTCCTACAATGAGCAGTTCTTC.

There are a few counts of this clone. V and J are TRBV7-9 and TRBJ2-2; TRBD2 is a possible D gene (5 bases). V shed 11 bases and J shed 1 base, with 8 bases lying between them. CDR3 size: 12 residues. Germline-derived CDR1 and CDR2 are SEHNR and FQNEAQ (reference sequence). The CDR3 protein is CAPAGNTGELFF. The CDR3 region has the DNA TGTGCCCCGGCGGGGAACACCGGGGAGCTGTTTTTT.

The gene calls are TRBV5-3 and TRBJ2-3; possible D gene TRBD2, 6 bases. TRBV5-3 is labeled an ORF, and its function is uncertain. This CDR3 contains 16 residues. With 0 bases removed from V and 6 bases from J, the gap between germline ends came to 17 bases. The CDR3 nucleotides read TGTGCCAGAAGCTTGGAACTAGCTAGACGCATCGATACGCAGTATTTT. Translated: CARSLELARRIDTQYF.

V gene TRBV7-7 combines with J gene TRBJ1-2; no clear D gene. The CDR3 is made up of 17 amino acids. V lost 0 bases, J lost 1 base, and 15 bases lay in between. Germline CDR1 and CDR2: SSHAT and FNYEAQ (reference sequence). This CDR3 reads CASSLACWSAFNYGYTF. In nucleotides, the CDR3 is TGTGCCAGCAGCTTAGCCTGCTGGAGCGCTTTTAACTATGGCTACACCTTC.

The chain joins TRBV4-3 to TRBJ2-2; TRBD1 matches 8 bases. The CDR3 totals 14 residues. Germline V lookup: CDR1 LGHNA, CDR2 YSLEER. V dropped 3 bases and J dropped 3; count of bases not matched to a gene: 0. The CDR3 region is CASSQDRDTGELFF. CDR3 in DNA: TGCGCCAGCAGCCAGGACAGGGACACCGGGGAGCTGTTTTTT.

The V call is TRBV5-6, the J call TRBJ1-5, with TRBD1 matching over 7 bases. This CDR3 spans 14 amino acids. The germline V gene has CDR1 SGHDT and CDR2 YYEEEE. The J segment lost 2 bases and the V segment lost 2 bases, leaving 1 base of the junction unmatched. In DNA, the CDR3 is TGTGCCAGCAGCTTTGGGACAGGCAATCAGCCCCAGCATTTT. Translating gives CASSFGTGNQPQHF. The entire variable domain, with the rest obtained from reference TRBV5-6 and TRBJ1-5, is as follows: DAGVTQSPTHLIKTRGQQVTLRCSPKSGHDTVSWYQQALGQGPQFIFQYYEEEERQRGNFPDRFSGHQFPNYSSELNVNALLLGDSALYLCASSFGTGNQPQHFGDGTRLSIL.

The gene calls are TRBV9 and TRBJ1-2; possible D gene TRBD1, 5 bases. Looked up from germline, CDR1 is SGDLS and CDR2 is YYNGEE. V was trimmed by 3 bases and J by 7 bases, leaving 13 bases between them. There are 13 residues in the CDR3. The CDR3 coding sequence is TGTGCCAGCAGCGCGGGGGATCCGGGTGGCTACACCTTC. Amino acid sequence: CASSAGDPGGYTF.

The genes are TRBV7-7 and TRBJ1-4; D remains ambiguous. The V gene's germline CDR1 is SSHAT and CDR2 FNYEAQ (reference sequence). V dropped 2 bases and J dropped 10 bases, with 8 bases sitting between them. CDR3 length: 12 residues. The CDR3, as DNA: TGTGCCAGCAGCTTACTGAGAGGAAAACTGTTTTTT. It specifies CASSLLRGKLFF.

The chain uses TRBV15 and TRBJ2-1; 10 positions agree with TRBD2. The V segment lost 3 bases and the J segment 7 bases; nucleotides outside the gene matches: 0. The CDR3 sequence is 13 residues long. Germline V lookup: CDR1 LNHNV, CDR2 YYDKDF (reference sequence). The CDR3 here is CATSRTSGNEQFF. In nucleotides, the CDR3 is TGTGCCACCAGCAGGACTAGCGGGAATGAGCAGTTCTTC.

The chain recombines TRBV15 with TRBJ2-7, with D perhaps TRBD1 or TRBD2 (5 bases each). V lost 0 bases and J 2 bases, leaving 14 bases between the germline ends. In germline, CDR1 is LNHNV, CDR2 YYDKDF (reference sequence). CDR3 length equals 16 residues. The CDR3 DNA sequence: TGTGCCACCAGCAGAGATCCCCGGGGCTTGGCCTACGAGCAGTACTTC. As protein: CATSRDPRGLAYEQYF.

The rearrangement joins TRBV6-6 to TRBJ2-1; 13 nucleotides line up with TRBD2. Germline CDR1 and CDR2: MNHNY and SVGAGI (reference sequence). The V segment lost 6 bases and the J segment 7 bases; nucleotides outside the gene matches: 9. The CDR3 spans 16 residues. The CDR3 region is CASRNSGTSGTNEQFF. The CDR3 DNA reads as TGTGCCAGCAGGAACTCCGGGACTAGCGGGACGAATGAGCAGTTCTTC.